Described below is a single T cell receptor beta chain sequence and its context. The data belong to a study of blood T cell repertoires in COVID-19. Overall study: Collection of acute and convalescent COVID-19 samples took place in the United States, Italy and Spain.

Per the original data handling: Amplification of reference gene primers provided the estimated nucleated cell counts. The table came from immunoSEQ multiplex PCR; TCRdb's copy has only in-frame clones and leaves some out. The D gene and trimming were derived from the DNA, and the V and J assignments and clone size from that table. The sample has just under 350,000 clones; around 90% are singletons. This receptor was obtained from a woman between 18 and 29 years old who had recovered from COVID-19. The sequencing sample was made of peripheral blood.

The CDR3, as DNA: TGTGCCATCAGTGACTCTCCAGGGGAAAATTCACCCCTCCACTTT. Translated: CAISDSPGENSPLHF. This chain uses TRBV10-3 with TRBJ1-6; TRBD1 is a possible D gene (6 bases). The CDR3 is 15 residues long. V lost 3 bases and J 7 bases, leaving 13 bases between the germline ends. In germline, CDR1 is ENHRY, CDR2 SYGVKD.